Listed below are T cell receptor beta chains from one sample, sequenced in a study of blood T cell repertoires in COVID-19. Sequencing used immunoSEQ multiplex PCR; TCRdb keeps in-frame clones, though not all of them. The sample yields about 260,000 clones, more than 80% seen once. Sequencing input: PBMCs or T cells enriched from blood (not recorded which). The receptors derive from a man aged 50-60 years who had been exposed to COVID-19. The CDR3 runs from the conserved cysteine through the conserved F or W. The D gene is left open where the match is weak. Clone size is not always given. Where it is, it says once, few, many or a class for expanded clones.

TRBJ2-6,.,.,TRBV9,CASSVRNSGANVLTF,TGTGCCAGCAGCGTACGTAACTCTGGGGCCAACGTCCTGACTTTC
TRBJ1-6,few,.,TRBV2,CASSDVATYNSPLHF,TGTGCCAGCAGTGACGTAGCAACCTATAATTCACCCCTCCACTTT
TRBJ1-6,.,.,TRBV4-2,CASSPEASSYNSPLHF,TGTGCCAGCAGCCCCGAGGCCAGCTCCTATAATTCACCCCTCCACTTT
TRBJ2-3,.,TRBD2,TRBV5-1,CASSLPSGTATDTQYF,TGCGCCAGCAGCTTGCCTAGCGGGACCGCCACAGATACGCAGTATTTT
TRBJ1-1,.,.,TRBV28,CASSLRGSGTEAFF,TGTGCCAGCAGTTTGCGGGGAAGCGGGACTGAAGCTTTCTTT
TRBJ1-5,.,TRBD1,TRBV5-1,CASSPTGNQPQHF,TGCGCCAGCAGCCCGACAGGGAATCAGCCCCAGCATTTT
TRBJ2-3,.,.,TRBV5-4,CASSSPSGRDTQYF,TGTGCCAGCAGCTCCCCCTCCGGCAGGGATACGCAGTATTTT
TRBJ2-1,.,TRBD2,TRBV4-1,CASSRSWARLAGIYNEQFF,TGCGCCAGCAGCCGCTCATGGGCGAGACTAGCGGGGATTTACAATGAGCAGTTCTTC
TRBJ2-3,once,.,TRBV5-1,CASSITSATDTQYF,TGCGCCAGCAGCATTACAAGCGCCACAGATACGCAGTATTTT
TRBJ1-2,.,TRBD1,TRBV7-3,CASSQGGDYGYTF,TGTGCCAGCAGCCAGGGGGGAGACTATGGCTACACCTTC
TRBJ2-2,.,.,TRBV18,CASSPPTGANTGELFF,TGTGCCAGCTCACCACCAACGGGGGCGAACACCGGGGAGCTGTTTTTT
TRBJ2-6,.,.,TRBV5-6,CASSRPRDSGANVLTF,TGTGCCAGCAGCCGACCTCGGGACTCTGGGGCCAACGTCCTGACTTTC
TRBJ1-4,.,.,TRBV21-1,CASRTGQGNEKLFF,TGTGCCAGCAGAACTGGACAGGGAAATGAAAAACTGTTTTTT
TRBJ2-5,once,TRBD2,TRBV3-1/TRBV3-2,CASSQGATSGRGKTQYF,TGTGCCAGCAGCCAAGGGGCGACTAGCGGGAGAGGAAAGACCCAGTACTTC
TRBJ1-1,.,TRBD1,TRBV7-9,CASSARTGGGRAFF,TGTGCCAGCAGCGCCCGGACAGGGGGCGGGAGAGCTTTCTTT
TRBJ2-3,.,.,TRBV15,CATSSQGGRDTQYF,TGTGCCACCAGCAGCCAGGGTGGGCGGGATACGCAGTATTTT
TRBJ2-3,.,TRBD2,TRBV19,CASSIGLAGNTDTQYF,TGTGCCAGTAGTATAGGACTAGCGGGAAACACAGATACGCAGTATTTT
TRBJ1-1,.,TRBD1,TRBV24-1,CATRGGTGEAFF,TGTGCCACCAGGGGGGGGACAGGCGAAGCTTTCTTT
TRBJ2-3,few,.,TRBV27,CASSFPDSGVHTQYF,TGTGCCAGCAGTTTCCCCGATTCGGGAGTGCATACGCAGTATTTT
TRBJ1-1,.,TRBD1,TRBV2,CAGTMTGQGTEAFF,TGTGCCGGCACTATGACAGGGCAGGGCACTGAAGCTTTCTTT
TRBJ2-1,.,TRBD1,TRBV19,CASSTGQGRYTYNEQFF,TGTGCCAGTAGTACAGGACAGGGAAGGTATACCTACAATGAGCAGTTCTTC
TRBJ1-1,.,.,TRBV6-5,CASSSDTEAFF,TGTGCCAGCAGTTCTGACACTGAAGCTTTCTTT
TRBJ1-2,few,TRBD1,TRBV29-1,CSVGSTGGGYGYTF,TGCAGCGTGGGGAGTACAGGGGGCGGCTATGGCTACACCTTC
TRBJ1-5,.,.,TRBV11-2,CASSYTGGNSNQPQHF,TGTGCCAGCAGTTATACGGGGGGTAATAGCAATCAGCCCCAGCATTTT
TRBJ2-3,.,.,TRBV5-4,CASSPLSSTDTQYF,TGTGCCAGCAGCCCGTTGAGTAGCACAGATACGCAGTATTTT
TRBJ2-2,few,.,TRBV9,CASSVQNTGELFF,TGTGCCAGCAGCGTACAGAACACCGGGGAGCTGTTTTTT
TRBJ1-1,once,.,TRBV4-1,CASSQETGSNTEAFF,TGCGCCAGCAGCCAAGAAACAGGGTCGAACACTGAAGCTTTCTTT
TRBJ1-1,.,TRBD1,TRBV2,CASSEERWQGAEAFF,TGTGCCAGCAGTGAAGAAAGGTGGCAGGGGGCTGAAGCTTTCTTT
TRBJ2-7,.,.,TRBV14,CASSPGWKNPPYEQYF,TGTGCCAGCAGCCCGGGTTGGAAGAACCCTCCCTACGAGCAGTACTTC
TRBJ2-5,.,TRBD2,TRBV24-1,CATSPGGGETQYF,TGTGCCACCAGTCCGGGAGGGGGAGAGACCCAGTACTTC
TRBJ2-6,.,TRBD1,TRBV4-2,CASSQDRDRGPISGANVLTF,TGTGCCAGCAGCCAGGATCGGGACAGGGGTCCCATCTCTGGGGCCAACGTCCTGACTTTC
TRBJ1-6,.,.,TRBV5-1,CASSLEANPRGSPLHF,TGCGCCAGCAGCTTGGAGGCCAACCCTAGAGGCTCACCCCTCCACTTT
TRBJ1-4,.,.,TRBV19,CASSIGFGANEKLFF,TGTGCCAGTAGTATAGGCTTCGGGGCTAATGAAAAACTGTTTTTT
TRBJ2-2,.,TRBD1,TRBV5-1,CASGRDRGLINTGELFF,TGCGCCAGCGGCCGGGACAGGGGGCTAATTAACACCGGGGAGCTGTTTTTT
TRBJ1-4,.,.,TRBV14,CASSRKSVEKLFF,TGTGCCAGCAGCCGTAAAAGCGTTGAAAAACTGTTTTTT
TRBJ2-2,once,.,TRBV7-9,CASSPWTDTGELFF,TGTGCCAGCAGCCCTTGGACAGATACCGGGGAGCTGTTTTTT
TRBJ2-3,once,TRBD1,TRBV3-1/TRBV3-2,CASSQESLHRGRTDTQYF,TGTGCCAGCAGCCAGGAATCACTACACAGGGGACGCACAGATACGCAGTATTTT
TRBJ2-5,.,TRBD1,TRBV7-2,CASSLARGLGETQYF,TGTGCCAGCAGCTTAGCCAGGGGGCTTGGAGAGACCCAGTACTTC
TRBJ1-1,.,TRBD1,TRBV3-1/TRBV3-2,CASSQMTGASEAFF,TGTGCCAGCAGCCAAATGACAGGGGCAAGTGAAGCTTTCTTT
TRBJ1-2,.,.,TRBV7-9,CASSLGTGHALYGYTF,TGTGCCAGCAGCTTAGGGACGGGACATGCCCTCTATGGCTACACCTTC
TRBJ1-5,.,.,TRBV7-9,CASSLAGSGNQPQHF,TGTGCCAGCAGCTTAGCCGGGAGCGGGAATCAGCCCCAGCATTTT
TRBJ2-1,.,TRBD2,TRBV7-8,CASDKSSGILISYNEQFF,TGTGCCAGCGATAAGAGTAGCGGGATACTTATTTCCTACAATGAGCAGTTCTTC
TRBJ2-1,.,.,TRBV5-1,CASSLAASDEQFF,TGCGCCAGCAGCTTGGCCGCTAGCGATGAGCAGTTCTTC
TRBJ2-1,.,.,TRBV12-3/TRBV12-4,CASSFFSGYEQFF,TGTGCCAGCAGTTTTTTTTCCGGGTATGAGCAGTTCTTC